This is a list of T cell receptor beta chains from one sample in a study of identical twins. One entry per CDR3 protein, called by TCRdb with MiXCR from the 5' RACE reads. The table records 690,000 or so distinct CDR3 sequences, 8.6% of them present only once. Separately, the same data were catalogued under a study of yellow fever vaccine responses in identical twins.

Material: PBMCs. These receptors were collected from a woman aged 18-29 years in good health. Each CDR3 is given with its conserved first and last residue. D genes are given only for firm matches. Size is omitted from some rows. Given values are once, few, many or a class for expanded clones.

V gene	D gene	J gene	clone size	CDR3 protein	CDR3 DNA
TRBV29-1	NA	TRBJ2-7	many	CSGLLTAYPYEQYF	TGCAGCGGACTCTTGACAGCATACCCCTACGAGCAGTACTTC
TRBV5-5	NA	TRBJ2-2	few	CASSPGQAGRLFF	TGTGCCAGCAGCCCCGGACAGGCCGGGAGGCTGTTTTTT
TRBV7-8	TRBD2	TRBJ2-3	few	CASSTTSAPDTQYF	TGTGCCAGCAGCACAACTAGCGCCCCAGATACGCAGTATTTT
TRBV3-1	NA	TRBJ1-2	few	CASSQENIGGYGYTF	TGTGCCAGCAGCCAAGAAAATATAGGTGGCTATGGCTACACCTTC
TRBV18	TRBD2	TRBJ2-1	few	CASSPQTSGRWNEQFF	TGTGCCAGCTCACCCCAGACTAGCGGGAGATGGAATGAGCAGTTCTTC
TRBV6-1	NA	TRBJ2-7	few	CASTPPGRPGEQYF	TGTGCCAGCACCCCACCGGGACGGCCTGGGGAGCAGTACTTC
TRBV10-3	NA	TRBJ1-6	few	CAISERGPNNSPLHF	TGTGCCATCAGTGAGAGAGGGCCGAATAATTCACCCCTCCACTTT
TRBV20-1	TRBD2	TRBJ2-1	NA	CSARPLAASYNEQFF	TGCAGTGCTAGACCTCTAGCGGCCTCCTACAATGAGCAGTTCTTC
TRBV4-2	NA	TRBJ2-2	few	CASSQAWASQNTGELFF	TGTGCCAGCAGCCAAGCCTGGGCTAGCCAGAACACCGGGGAGCTGTTTTTT
TRBV30	NA	TRBJ1-1	few	CAWSATRAWTEAFF	TGTGCCTGGAGTGCCACCAGGGCGTGGACTGAAGCTTTCTTT
TRBV6-2/TRBV6-3	TRBD2	TRBJ2-2	few	CASTSSAGVTGELFF	TGTGCCAGCACCAGCTCAGCGGGAGTCACCGGGGAGCTGTTTTTT
TRBV5-1	NA	TRBJ2-1	few	CASSPDLTEQFF	TGCGCCAGCAGCCCGGACTTGACTGAGCAGTTCTTC
TRBV7-2	TRBD1	TRBJ2-7	NA	CASSLVRTGGGEQYF	TGTGCCAGCAGCTTAGTGAGGACAGGGGGTGGCGAGCAGTACTTC
TRBV6-5	NA	TRBJ2-2	many	CASSYFYRAGELFF	TGTGCCAGCAGTTACTTCTACAGGGCCGGGGAGCTGTTTTTT
TRBV7-9	NA	TRBJ1-2	many	CASSRDKRLEGYTF	TGTGCCAGCAGCCGGGACAAAAGACTGGAGGGCTACACCTTC
TRBV6-5	TRBD2	TRBJ2-5	many	CASSYWGGSGGYQETQYF	TGTGCCAGCAGTTACTGGGGGGGAAGCGGGGGGTACCAAGAGACCCAGTACTTC
TRBV4-3	NA	TRBJ2-1	few	CASSRQGEVYNEQFF	TGCGCCAGCAGCCGGCAGGGGGAGGTCTACAATGAGCAGTTCTTC
TRBV7-9	NA	TRBJ2-5	NA	CASSSPLGKIETQYF	TGTGCCAGCAGCTCCCCCCTAGGCAAGATCGAGACCCAGTACTTC
TRBV28	TRBD1	TRBJ2-7	NA	CASRPSGQTHYEQYF	TGTGCCAGCAGACCGTCGGGACAGACCCACTACGAGCAGTACTTC
TRBV12-3/TRBV12-4	TRBD1	TRBJ1-5	NA	CASGQGAIQPQHF	TGTGCCAGCGGGCAGGGGGCTATTCAGCCCCAGCATTTT
TRBV27	NA	TRBJ2-1	NA	CASSLVTVSNEQFF	TGTGCCAGCAGTTTGGTGACAGTGTCGAATGAGCAGTTCTTC
TRBV3-1	NA	TRBJ2-3	few	CASSQEGLGGDTQYF	TGTGCCAGCAGCCAAGAAGGGTTAGGGGGAGATACGCAGTATTTT
TRBV25-1	NA	TRBJ2-7	NA	CASRLQANYEQYF	TGTGCCAGCAGACTACAGGCGAACTACGAGCAGTACTTC
TRBV5-1	NA	TRBJ1-3	many	CASSLEAAYSGNTIYF	TGCGCCAGCAGCTTGGAGGCAGCCTACTCTGGAAACACCATATATTTT
TRBV6-2/TRBV6-3	NA	TRBJ2-1	NA	CASSYLSDHYNEQFF	TGTGCCAGCAGTTATTTGAGCGACCATTACAATGAGCAGTTCTTC
TRBV5-1	TRBD2	TRBJ2-2	NA	CASSLRRGLAGVISTGELFF	TGCGCCAGCAGTCTCCGACGGGGACTAGCGGGAGTTATTAGCACCGGGGAGCTGTTTTTT
TRBV10-3	TRBD1	TRBJ2-6	few	CAISESMGQGTGSGANVLTF	TGTGCCATCAGTGAGTCGATGGGACAGGGAACGGGCTCTGGGGCCAACGTCCTGACTTTC